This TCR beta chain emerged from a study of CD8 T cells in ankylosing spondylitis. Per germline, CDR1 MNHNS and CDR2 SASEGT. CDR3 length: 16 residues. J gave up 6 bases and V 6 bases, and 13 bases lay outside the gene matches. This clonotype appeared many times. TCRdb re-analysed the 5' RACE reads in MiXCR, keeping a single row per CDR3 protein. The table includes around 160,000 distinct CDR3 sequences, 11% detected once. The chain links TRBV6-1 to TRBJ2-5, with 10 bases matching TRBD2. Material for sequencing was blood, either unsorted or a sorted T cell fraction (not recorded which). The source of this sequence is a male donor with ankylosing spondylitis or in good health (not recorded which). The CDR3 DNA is TGTGCCAGCAGCCAAACGAGCGGGGGGGCCGCAAAGACCCAGTACTTC. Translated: CASSQTSGGAAKTQYF.